The 13 T cell receptor beta chains below all came from one sample that was sequenced in a study of neurological immune-mediated disorders. Described time point: longitudinal time-point 3. MiXCR was run by TCRdb on the 5' RACE reads, yielding one entry per CDR3 protein. The table shows under 100,000 distinct CDR3 sequences, with 4.3% occurring only once. Sequencing was performed on PBMCs. The receptors shown here come from a woman in her sixties or seventies with multiple sclerosis.

With regard to this clonotype: A read error is possible here, since a much larger clone lies one base away. The rearrangement joins TRBV20-1 to TRBJ1-4; TRBD1 aligns across 7 bases. The ends lost 5 bases at V and 6 bases at J; junction bases unmatched: 3. The CDR3 is made up of 12 amino acids. CDR1 is DFQATT and CDR2 is SNEGSKA in the germline V gene (reference sequence). CDR3 in amino acids: CSACGQDEKLFF. CDR3 DNA: TGCAGTGCTTGTGGACAGGATGAAAAACTGTTTTTT.

This clonotype was seen repeatedly, ten times or more. V and J are TRBV20-1 and TRBJ1-3, with 8 bases matching TRBD1. V shed 5 bases and J 4 bases; nucleotides not matched to a gene: 7. Germline V gene data show CDR1 as DFQATT and CDR2 as SNEGSKA (reference sequence). This CDR3 spans 14 amino acids. This CDR3 reads CSAPTGASGNTIYF. CDR3 bases: TGCAGTGCTCCGACAGGGGCTTCCGGAAACACCATATATTTT.

This clonotype occurred many times. This chain connects TRBV4-1 to TRBJ1-3; D is ambiguous. There are 15 residues in the CDR3. The V and J ends lost 2 bases and 2 bases respectively, with 10 bases between them. CDR1 is MGHRA and CDR2 is YSYEKL in the germline V gene. In DNA, the CDR3 is TGCGCCAGCAGCCAACCGGAGGGTGCTGGAAACACCATATATTTT. Translating gives CASSQPEGAGNTIYF.

This clonotype qualifies as medium-sized. V is TRBV12-3 or TRBV12-4 and J is TRBJ2-6; D gene uncertain. The CDR3 length is 14 residues. V was trimmed by 2 bases and J by 0 bases, leaving 2 bases between them. This chain's CDR3 is CASSLHSGANVLTF. For the CDR3, the DNA is TGTGCCAGCAGTTTACACTCTGGGGCCAACGTCCTGACTTTC.

There are many counts of this clonotype. The gene calls are TRBV20-1 and TRBJ2-1, with TRBD2 identical over 9 bases. CDR1 and CDR2 (germline): DFQATT, SNEGSKA (reference sequence). Losses at the gene ends were 3 bases for V and 7 bases for J; bases not matched to a gene: 7. The CDR3 is 14 residues long. The CDR3 sequence: CSARASGVANEQFF. DNA for the CDR3: TGCAGTGCTAGGGCTAGCGGGGTGGCAAATGAGCAGTTCTTC.

This clonotype was observed at least ten times. The rearrangement joins TRBV20-1 to TRBJ2-1, with 12 nucleotides matching TRBD2. CDR3 size: 19 residues. Per the germline V gene, CDR1 is DFQATT and CDR2 is SNEGSKA (reference sequence). The V segment lost 3 bases and the J segment 0 bases; nucleotides outside the gene matches: 12. Here the CDR3 DNA reads TGCAGTGCTAGCCGAGCCACTAGCGGGGGGTCTAGCTCCTACAATGAGCAGTTCTTC. The encoded protein is CSASRATSGGSSSYNEQFF.

This clonotype occurred many times. The rearrangement joins TRBV20-1 to TRBJ2-5; 9 bases agree with TRBD2. CDR1 and CDR2 from the germline V gene are DFQATT and SNEGSKA (reference sequence). The CDR3 is 16 residues long. The V gene end was trimmed by 3 bases and the J gene end by 1 base; junction bases not matched to a gene: 9. The CDR3 reads CSASALKRGVQETQYF. CDR3 in DNA: TGCAGTGCTAGTGCCCTGAAGCGGGGGGTCCAAGAGACCCAGTACTTC.

This clonotype was detected ten times or more. V usage is TRBV29-1 and J usage is TRBJ2-2; a possible D gene is TRBD1 (5 bases). The CDR3 totals 11 residues. Trimming took 7 bases from V and 3 from J, leaving 6 bases between them. CDR1 and CDR2 (germline): SQVTM, ANQGSEA. The CDR3 region is CSAGHTGELFF. The CDR3 DNA follows: TGCAGCGCAGGGCACACCGGGGAGCTGTTTTTT.

This clonotype occurred many times. This chain links TRBV7-2 with TRBJ2-3; 7 bases fit TRBD2. Germline V gives CDR1 SGHTA, CDR2 FQGNSA. The CDR3 is 14 residues long. V shed 2 bases, J shed 5 bases, and the junction held 4 bases outside the gene matches. CDR3 in amino acids: CASSLTPGGDTQYF. For the CDR3, the DNA is TGTGCCAGCAGCTTAACGCCGGGGGGAGATACGCAGTATTTT. The whole variable domain, remainder taken from reference TRBV7-2 and TRBJ2-3, is GAGVSQSPSNKVTEKGKDVELRCDPISGHTALYWYRQSLGQGLEFLIYFQGNSAPDKSGLPSDRFSAERTGGSVSTLTIQRTQQEDSAVYLCASSLTPGGDTQYFGPGTRLTVL.

This clonotype was recorded at least ten times. V and J are TRBV5-1 and TRBJ2-1, with 8 bases lining up with TRBD2. The CDR3 runs to 17 residues. J gave up 0 bases and V 1 base, and 6 bases lay outside the gene matches. Germline V gene sequence: CDR1 SGHRS, CDR2 YFSETQ. In DNA form, the CDR3 reads TGCGCCAGCAGCTTGTTGCGCGGGGGGACCTCCTACAATGAGCAGTTCTTC. Its protein is CASSLLRGGTSYNEQFF. Combining the CDR3 with reference TRBV5-1 and TRBJ2-1 gives the whole variable domain KAGVTQTPRYLIKTRGQQVTLSCSPISGHRSVSWYQQTPGQGLQFLFEYFSETQRNKGNFPGRFSGRQFSNSRSEMNVSTLELGDSALYLCASSLLRGGTSYNEQFFGPGTRLTVL.

Many counts were recorded for this clonotype. This sequence joins TRBV5-5 and TRBJ2-3, with TRBD2 identical over 7 bases. The CDR3 extends over 15 amino acids. Trimming cost V 0 bases and J 5 bases; bases outside gene matches: 6. Germline lookup yields CDR1 SGHKS and CDR2 YYEKEE (reference sequence). The DNA for the CDR3 is TGTGCCAGCAGCTTGGAATTTTCGGGGGGAGATACGCAGTATTTT. Translating gives CASSLEFSGGDTQYF.

In this sample, this clonotype turned up many times. The genes are TRBV5-1 and TRBJ2-7; no firm D call. CDR3 length: 14 amino acids. Trimming pared 4 bases from V and 2 bases from J, leaving 13 bases between. Germline lookup yields CDR1 SGHRS and CDR2 YFSETQ. CDR3 in DNA: TGCGCCAGCAGCGCGGACGGCACACCCTACGAGCAGTACTTC. This sequence encodes CASSADGTPYEQYF. Drawing the rest from reference TRBV5-1 and TRBJ2-7, the complete variable domain is KAGVTQTPRYLIKTRGQQVTLSCSPISGHRSVSWYQQTPGQGLQFLFEYFSETQRNKGNFPGRFSGRQFSNSRSEMNVSTLELGDSALYLCASSADGTPYEQYFGPGTRLTVT.

Many counts were recorded for this clonotype. The V and J genes are TRBV5-6 and TRBJ2-3; TRBD2 agrees at 7 bases. After removal of 2 bases from V and 3 bases from J, the junction contained 6 bases not matched to a gene. The germline V gene has CDR1 SGHDT and CDR2 YYEEEE. This CDR3 comprises 15 residues. The CDR3 DNA follows: TGTGCCAGCAGCTTAAGTTTTAGCGGGACAGATACGCAGTATTTT. Amino acid sequence: CASSLSFSGTDTQYF.